This T cell receptor beta chain was captured in a study of T cells after posttransplantation cyclophosphamide. The V gene's germline CDR1 is MNHEY and CDR2 SVGAGI. This CDR3 region has 14 residues. V was shortened by 4 bases and J by 7 bases, with 16 bases between the two germline ends. Here immunoSEQ multiplex PCR was the method, and the copy in TCRdb shows in-frame clones only, minus some. The sample has around 19,000 clones, over 95% seen once. Cells defined as naive were viable CD3+CD4+ or CD3+CD8+ and CCR7+CD45RA+CD45RO-CD95-CD27+CD28+. V and J are TRBV6-5 and TRBJ1-1, with D possibly matching TRBD1 (6 bases). This TCR was sampled from a man aged 40-50 years in good health, CMV-negative, and a related stem cell transplant donor. The sequenced sample was naive CD4+ T cells sorted from PBMCs. The CDR3 reads CASSLTTGKGEAFF. The CDR3 bases are TGTGCCAGCAGTTTAACTACAGGGAAGGGTGAAGCTTTCTTT.